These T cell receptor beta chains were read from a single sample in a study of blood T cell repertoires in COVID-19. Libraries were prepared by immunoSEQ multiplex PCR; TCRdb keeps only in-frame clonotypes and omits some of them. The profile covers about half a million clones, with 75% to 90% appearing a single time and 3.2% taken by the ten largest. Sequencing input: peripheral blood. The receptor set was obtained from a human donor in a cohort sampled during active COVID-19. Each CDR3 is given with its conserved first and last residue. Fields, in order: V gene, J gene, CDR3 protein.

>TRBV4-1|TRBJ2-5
CASSQDSGWDYQETQYF
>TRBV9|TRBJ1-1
CASSAQGRTEAFF
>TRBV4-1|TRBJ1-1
CASSQAGRGLSEAFF
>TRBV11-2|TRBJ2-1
CASSREISYNEQFF
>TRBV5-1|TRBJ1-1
CASREQGNTEAFF
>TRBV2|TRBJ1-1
CASSEGRVNTEAFF
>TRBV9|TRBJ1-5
CASSFGTNQPQHF
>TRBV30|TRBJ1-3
CAWILPGQVNTIYF
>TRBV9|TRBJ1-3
CASSALTGAGNTIYF
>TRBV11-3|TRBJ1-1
CASSNRAGLSTEAFF
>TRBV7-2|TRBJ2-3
CASSFVAGGRTDTQYF
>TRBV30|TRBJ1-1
CGGVTGAIFMNTEAFF
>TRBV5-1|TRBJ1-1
CASSLGEKDTEAFF
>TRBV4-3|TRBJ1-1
CASSQGQGRAEAFF
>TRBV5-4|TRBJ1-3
CASSYGQGPFSGNTIYF
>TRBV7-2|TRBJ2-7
CASSLLRTSSYEQYF
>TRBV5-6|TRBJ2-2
CASSLGGVGELFF
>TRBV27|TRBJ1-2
CASSGGVGYTF
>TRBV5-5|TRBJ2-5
CASSLTSGGQETQYF
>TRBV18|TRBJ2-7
CASSPLTGGDEQYF
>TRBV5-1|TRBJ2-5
CASRSGAGQGQETQYF
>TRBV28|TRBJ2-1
CASRTLGGVEGGKVYEQFF
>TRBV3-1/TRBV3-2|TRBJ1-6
CASSQQGNSPLHF
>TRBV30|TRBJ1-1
CAWSPTGEGRNTEAFF
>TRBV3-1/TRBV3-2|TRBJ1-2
CASSQDLRNYGYTF
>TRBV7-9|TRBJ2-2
CASSQQGWYTGELFF
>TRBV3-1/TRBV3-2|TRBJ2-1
CASSRVQGEQFF
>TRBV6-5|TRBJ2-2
CASRDRAGTGELFF
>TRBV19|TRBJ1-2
CASSGSTGWGHNGYTF
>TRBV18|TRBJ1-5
CASSPDRGNQPQHF